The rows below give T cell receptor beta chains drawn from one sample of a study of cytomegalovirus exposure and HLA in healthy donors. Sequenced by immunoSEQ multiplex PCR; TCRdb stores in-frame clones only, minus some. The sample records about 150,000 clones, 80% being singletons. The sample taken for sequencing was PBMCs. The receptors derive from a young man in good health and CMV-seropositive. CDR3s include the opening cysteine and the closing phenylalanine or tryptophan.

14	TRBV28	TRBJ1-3	CASIGTGSGNTIYF
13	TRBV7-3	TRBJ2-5	CASSPGGRETQYF
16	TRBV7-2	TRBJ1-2	CASSLAPGGANYGYTF
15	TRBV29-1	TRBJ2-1	CSVDALGSSYNEQFF
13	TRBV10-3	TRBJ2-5	CAISGTGGETQYF
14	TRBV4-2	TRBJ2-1	CASSQASGSNEQFF
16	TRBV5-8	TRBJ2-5	CASSFLGRKGQETQYF
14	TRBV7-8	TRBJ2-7	CASSLDRVAYEQYF
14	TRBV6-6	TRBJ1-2	CASKKFRSSYGYTF
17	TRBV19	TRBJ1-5	CASSKITQQYSNQPQHF
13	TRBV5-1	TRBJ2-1	CASSLANGGEQFF
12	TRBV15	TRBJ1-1	CAAGTGNTEAFF
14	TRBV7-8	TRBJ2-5	CASSMDRGTETQYF
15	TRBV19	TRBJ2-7	CASSIGGTGSYEQYF
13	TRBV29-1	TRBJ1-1	CSVEPQGINEAFF
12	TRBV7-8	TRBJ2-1	CASTSPGGEQFF
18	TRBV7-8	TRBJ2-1	CASSLTARLAASGNEQFF
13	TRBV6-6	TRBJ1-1	CASSYGGGTEAFF
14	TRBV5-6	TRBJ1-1	CASSLPTGYAEAFF
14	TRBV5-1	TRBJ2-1	CASSLSWTSSAQFF
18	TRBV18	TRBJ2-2	CASSPLASGSGGTGELFF
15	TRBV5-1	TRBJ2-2	CASSFTELATGELFF
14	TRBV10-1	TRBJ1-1	CASSGTGTNTEAFF
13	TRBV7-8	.	CASSRDTTYEQYF
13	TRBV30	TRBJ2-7	CAWSGPKLYEQYF
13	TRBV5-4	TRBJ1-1	CASSQGVRAEAFF
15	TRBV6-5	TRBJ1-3	CASSLDRGPGNTIYF
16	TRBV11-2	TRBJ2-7	CASSPAGGDSSYEQYF
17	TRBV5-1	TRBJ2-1	CASSLRGLAGGRNEQFF
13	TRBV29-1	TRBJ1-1	CSVVPTEPTEAFF
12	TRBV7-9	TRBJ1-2	CSSSLGTESYTF
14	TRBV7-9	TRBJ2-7	CASSSLEGAYEQYF
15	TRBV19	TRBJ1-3	CASSTSTGVGNTIYF
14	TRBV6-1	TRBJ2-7	CASSEDRVGYEQYF
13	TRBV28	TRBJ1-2	CASTVRGAGGYTF
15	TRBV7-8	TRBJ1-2	CASSTRTGAVGGYTF
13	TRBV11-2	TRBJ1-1	CASSTGTGTEAFF
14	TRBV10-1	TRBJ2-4	CASPSEGFKNIQYF
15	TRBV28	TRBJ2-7	CASFTRGQGDYEQYF
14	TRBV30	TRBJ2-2	CAWSVRVNTGELFF
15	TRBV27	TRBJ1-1	CASRDSGMRYTEAFF
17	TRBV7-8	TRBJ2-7	CASSYSAGTGGSYEQYF
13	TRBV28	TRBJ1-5	CASNTDSNQPQHF
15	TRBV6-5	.	CASSYGPPSSYEQYF
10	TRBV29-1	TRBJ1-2	CSVEYYGYTF
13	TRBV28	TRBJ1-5	CASSAGAWQPQHF
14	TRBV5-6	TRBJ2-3	CASSPLGQADTQYF
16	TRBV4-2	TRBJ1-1	CASSQGPTRETTEAFF
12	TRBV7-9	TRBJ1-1	CASSLVESEAFF
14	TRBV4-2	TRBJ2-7	CASSQDIRAYEQYF
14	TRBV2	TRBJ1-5	CASSFPGSNQPQHF
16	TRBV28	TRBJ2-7	CASTPPVGQGEDEQYF
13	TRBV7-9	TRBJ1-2	CASSLDRQGGYTF
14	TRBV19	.	CASRSHSGRYEQYF
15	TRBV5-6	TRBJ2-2	CASSKENRDEGELFF
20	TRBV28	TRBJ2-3	CASSTYPSGRAGMITDTQYF
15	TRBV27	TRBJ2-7	CASSLIGLEDYEQYF
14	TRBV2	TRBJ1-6	CASMAGTGGSPLHF